One sample yielded the 30 T cell receptor beta chains listed below, sequenced in a study of blood T cell repertoires in COVID-19. Data came from immunoSEQ multiplex PCR; TCRdb stores just in-frame clones and leaves some out. Among 260,000 or so clones listed, 82% were seen once. The sample consisted of peripheral blood. Receptors originate from a woman in her seventies with acute or convalescent COVID-19.

The chain is built from TRBV19 and TRBJ1-6; D possibly corresponds to TRBD1 (6 bases). The germline V gene has CDR1 LNHDA and CDR2 SQIVND (reference sequence). The CDR3 has 16 amino acids. V was trimmed by 5 bases and J by 9 bases, leaving 20 bases between them. This CDR3 is CASSRTPGTNGSPLHF. DNA for the CDR3: TGTGCCAGTAGTCGGACCCCCGGGACAAACGGTTCACCCCTCCACTTT.

The chain uses TRBV6-2 or TRBV6-3 and TRBJ2-1; a possible D gene is TRBD2 (5 bases). Germline assignment: CDR1 MNHEY and CDR2 SVGEGT. The CDR3 totals 17 residues. Between the trimmed V and J ends, which lost 2 bases and 5 bases, there was a span of 19 bases. The CDR3 DNA reads TGTGCCAGCAGTTACCTAGGCAACGGGGTAATCGACAATGAGCAGTTCTTC. This translates into CASSYLGNGVIDNEQFF.

This chain links TRBV6-1 with TRBJ1-5, with D possibly TRBD1 on 6 matching bases. Per germline, CDR1 MNHNS and CDR2 SASEGT. Trimming cost V 0 bases and J 4 bases, with 10 bases left between them. The CDR3 extends over 15 amino acids. The CDR3: CASSEAWTVNQPQHF. Written as DNA, the CDR3 is TGTGCCAGCAGTGAAGCGTGGACAGTGAATCAGCCCCAGCATTTT.

This chain uses TRBV3-1 (or the pseudogene TRBV3-2) with TRBJ1-3; D is perhaps TRBD1 (5 bases). The germline gives CDR1 LGHDT, CDR2 YNNKEL (reference sequence). The CDR3 length is 16 residues. Trimming shortened V by 3 bases and J by 5 bases, and 17 bases separated the two germline ends. The CDR3 nucleotides read TGTGCCAGCAGCCATACCGGCACGGGGGAAAGAAACACCATATATTTT. It specifies CASSHTGTGERNTIYF.

The V gene is TRBV7-6, the J gene TRBJ2-1; 8 nucleotides align to TRBD2. Trimming removed 8 bases from V and 4 bases from J; junction bases left unmatched: 1. From germline, CDR1 is SGHVS and CDR2 FNYEAQ. The CDR3 spans 12 residues. CDR3 protein: CASRGGYNEQFF. As DNA, the CDR3 is TGTGCCAGCCGGGGGGGGTACAATGAGCAGTTCTTC.

This rearrangement joins TRBV29-1 to TRBJ2-3; TRBD2 matches at 11 bases. Germline V gene sequence: CDR1 SQVTM, CDR2 ANQGSEA. The V segment lost 4 bases and the J segment 1 base; nucleotides outside the gene matches: 10. The CDR3 runs 17 residues. The CDR3 DNA follows: TGCAGCGTTGTGGGGCTAGCGGGGGGCCCTCGCACAGATACGCAGTATTTT. This gives the protein CSVVGLAGGPRTDTQYF.

This chain joins TRBV20-1 and TRBJ2-5, with D uncertain. V was trimmed by 3 bases and J by 2 bases, leaving 7 bases between them. Looked up from germline, CDR1 is DFQATT and CDR2 is SNEGSKA (reference sequence). The CDR3 extends over 12 amino acids. The CDR3 nucleotides read TGCAGTGCTAGTCATTTTCAAGAGACCCAGTACTTC. It yields the protein CSASHFQETQYF.

This chain connects TRBV13 to TRBJ1-3; 7 nucleotides match TRBD1. The CDR3 is 17 residues long. V gave up 5 bases and J gave up 0 bases; unmatched junction bases: 10. Germline V gene data show CDR1 as PRHDT and CDR2 as FYEKMQ (reference sequence). The CDR3 spells CASSKPGQQNSGNTIYF. The CDR3 nucleotides are TGTGCCAGCAGCAAACCGGGACAGCAAAACTCTGGAAACACCATATATTTT.

This clone was recorded once. V gene TRBV2 combines with J gene TRBJ2-2, with a possible D match to TRBD2 (6 bases). V lost 8 bases and J 6 bases, leaving 13 bases between the germline ends. CDR1 is SNHLY and CDR2 is FYNNEI in the germline V gene. The CDR3 is 13 amino acids. The CDR3 loop reads CASGRGEPGELFF. CDR3 in DNA: TGTGCCAGCGGCCGCGGGGAGCCCGGGGAGCTGTTTTTT. Filled out from reference TRBV2 and TRBJ2-2, the complete variable domain reads EPEVTQTPSHQVTQMGQEVILRCVPISNHLYFYWYRQILGQKVEFLVSFYNNEISEKSEIFDDQFSVERPDGSNFTLKIRSTKLEDSAMYFCASGRGEPGELFFGEGSRLTVL.

The chain couples TRBV29-1 to TRBJ2-5; D is undetermined. CDR3 length: 13 residues. The V and J ends lost 6 bases and 5 bases respectively, with 16 bases between them. Germline V lookup: CDR1 SQVTM, CDR2 ANQGSEA. CDR3 nucleotides: TGCAGCGTCGCTGACACCGCGCACGAGACCCAGTACTTC. This translates into CSVADTAHETQYF.

The chain has TRBV5-6 and TRBJ2-7; a possible D gene is TRBD1 (6 bases). The CDR3 spans 11 residues. Germline lookup yields CDR1 SGHDT and CDR2 YYEEEE. Trimming shortened V by 7 bases and J by 3 bases, and 8 bases separated the two germline ends. The CDR3 DNA follows: TGTGCCAGCCAGGGGTACTACGAGCAGTACTTC. Translating gives CASQGYYEQYF.

The chain couples TRBV18 to TRBJ2-2, with 9 nucleotides matching TRBD2. Germline CDR1 KGHSH, CDR2 LQKENI. V was pared by 2 bases and J by 10 bases, with 8 bases of the junction left unmatched. The CDR3 has 15 amino acids. DNA of the CDR3: TGTGCCAGCTCACCAACTCTAGCGGGGCGTGAGGAGCTGTTTTTT. Translating it yields CASSPTLAGREELFF.

This chain joins TRBV7-8 and TRBJ1-1; D gene uncertain. The CDR3 is 15 residues long. V shed 1 base and J shed 6 bases, with 15 bases lying between them. Germline values: CDR1 SGHVS, CDR2 FQNEAQ. The CDR3 DNA sequence: TGTGCCAGCAGCTTAGAACCACGCGGGGAGTCTGAAGCTTTCTTT. Encoded protein: CASSLEPRGESEAFF.

This clone was observed a single time. J is TRBJ1-2 and V is TRBV28; 10 bases are a match to TRBD1. This CDR3 is built from 16 residues. Germline CDR1 is MDHEN and CDR2 is SYDVKM. The J segment lost 4 bases and the V segment lost 6 bases, leaving 11 bases of the junction unmatched. CDR3: CASSPGTGAYFYGYTF. DNA of the CDR3: TGTGCCAGCAGCCCCGGGACAGGGGCCTACTTCTATGGCTACACCTTC.

The chain combines TRBV5-1 with TRBJ2-1; 9 nucleotides line up with TRBD1. The germline V gene has CDR1 SGHRS and CDR2 YFSETQ. The CDR3 runs 16 residues. V shed 2 bases, J shed 6 bases, and the junction held 9 bases outside the gene matches. CDR3 DNA sequence: TGCGCCAGCAGCTTTCACCCGGGACAGGGAACCAATGAGCAGTTCTTC. Translated: CASSFHPGQGTNEQFF.

This sequence joins TRBV2 and TRBJ1-4; D gene unclear. This CDR3 spans 12 amino acids. Looked up from germline, CDR1 is SNHLY and CDR2 is FYNNEI. Trimming pared 4 bases from V and 5 bases from J, leaving 5 bases between. CDR3 amino acids: CASSAQNEKLFF. The CDR3 nucleotides read TGTGCCAGCAGTGCACAGAATGAAAAACTGTTTTTT.

This clone was counted only a few times. The rearrangement joins TRBV2 to TRBJ1-5; D unresolved. The CDR3 is made up of 15 amino acids. Germline assignment: CDR1 SNHLY and CDR2 FYNNEI. The germline V and J ends were trimmed by 5 bases and 4 bases, with 15 bases remaining between them. In DNA form, the CDR3 reads TGTGCCAGCAGTCTCCAGTTTTTGGAGAATCAGCCCCAGCATTTT. This translates into CASSLQFLENQPQHF.

J is TRBJ1-2 and V is TRBV6-1; 10 bases are shared with TRBD1. CDR1 and CDR2 (germline): MNHNS, SASEGT. After removal of 6 bases from V and 12 bases from J, the junction contained 10 bases not matched to a gene. The CDR3 is made up of 13 amino acids. CDR3 amino acids: CASSRADRGLHTF. The CDR3 bases are TGTGCCAGCAGCCGAGCGGACAGGGGGTTGCACACCTTC.

This chain connects TRBV28 to TRBJ1-2; D is undetermined. The CDR3 length is 16 residues. CDR1 MDHEN and CDR2 SYDVKM come from the germline V gene. Between the trimmed V and J ends, which lost 1 base and 8 bases, there was a span of 20 bases. The CDR3 loop is CASSLSLGEPRAGYTF. The CDR3, as DNA: TGTGCCAGCAGTTTATCTCTCGGGGAGCCCCGGGCGGGCTACACCTTC.

In this sample, this clone turned up many times. The chain is built from TRBV5-1 and TRBJ1-3; D gene ambiguous. The germline CDR1 and CDR2 sequences are SGHRS and YFSETQ. The CDR3 is 15 amino acids. The V gene lost 4 bases and the J gene lost 0 bases, with 11 bases spanning the gap. Here the CDR3 DNA reads TGCGCCAGCAGCCTACCGCGGGACTCTGGAAACACCATATATTTT. It specifies CASSLPRDSGNTIYF.

V usage is TRBV18 and J usage is TRBJ1-4; a weak D match, TRBD1 (5 bases). The germline V gene encodes CDR1 KGHSH and CDR2 LQKENI. V lost 0 bases to trimming and J lost 2 bases, with 7 bases between them. The CDR3 spans 15 residues. CDR3 loop: CASSPPSGTNEKLFF. For the CDR3, the DNA is TGTGCCAGCTCACCACCTTCAGGGACTAATGAAAAACTGTTTTTT.

The genes are TRBV5-4 and TRBJ2-5; TRBD1 matches 9 bases. Looked up from germline, CDR1 is SGHNT and CDR2 is YYREEE (reference sequence). Trimming took 4 bases from V and 4 from J; bases not matched to a gene: 8. The CDR3 has 15 residues. The CDR3 protein is CASSLPGQGIETQYF. CDR3 DNA: TGTGCCAGCAGCCTGCCGGGACAGGGTATAGAGACCCAGTACTTC.

This chain joins TRBV10-1 and TRBJ1-4, with 10 bases identical to TRBD1. The junction had 6 bases not matched to a gene; V was cut back by 6 bases and J by 5 bases. The V gene's germline CDR1 is WNHNN and CDR2 SYGVQD (reference sequence). This CDR3 has 15 amino acids. The CDR3 reads CASSEMTGGNEKLFF. The CDR3, as DNA: TGCGCCAGCAGCGAAATGACAGGGGGCAATGAAAAACTGTTTTTT.

The chain carries TRBV5-1 and TRBJ1-5; D remains ambiguous. Germline loops: CDR1 SGHRS, CDR2 YFSETQ. The CDR3 extends over 15 amino acids. The ends were cut back, 4 bases at V and 3 bases at J, with 14 bases in the middle. This CDR3 reads CASSPDSGINQPQHF. The CDR3 nucleotides are TGCGCCAGCAGCCCAGATTCGGGGATCAATCAGCCCCAGCATTTT.

J is TRBJ1-6 and V is TRBV10-3; D gene ambiguous. The V gene's germline CDR1 is ENHRY and CDR2 SYGVKD. The CDR3 totals 13 residues. The V and J ends lost 6 bases and 11 bases respectively, with 14 bases between them. CDR3 region: CAIRPRGEAPLHF. The CDR3 coding sequence is TGTGCCATCAGGCCCCGGGGTGAGGCACCCCTCCACTTT.

This clone was detected once. The chain uses TRBV27 and TRBJ1-5, with TRBD1 matching over 11 bases. The J segment lost 8 bases and the V segment lost 6 bases, leaving 12 bases of the junction unmatched. Germline V gives CDR1 MNHEY, CDR2 SMNVEV (reference sequence). This CDR3 region has 16 residues. The CDR3 reads CASRKAPDRGQEPQHF. The DNA of the CDR3 is TGTGCCAGCAGAAAAGCTCCGGACAGGGGGCAAGAGCCCCAGCATTTT.

The chain carries TRBV11-2 and TRBJ2-7; D possibly corresponds to TRBD1 (5 bases). CDR3 length equals 14 residues. Between the trimmed V and J ends, which lost 1 base and 1 base, there was a span of 8 bases. In germline, CDR1 is SGHAT, CDR2 FQNNGV. This CDR3 reads CASSLGQSSYEQYF. CDR3 sequence (DNA): TGTGCCAGCAGCTTAGGACAGTCTTCCTACGAGCAGTACTTC.

This chain uses TRBV5-4 with TRBJ1-4; D not certain. The CDR3 has 15 amino acids. Trimming shortened V by 4 bases and J by 0 bases, and 10 bases separated the two germline ends. Germline loops: CDR1 SGHNT, CDR2 YYREEE (reference sequence). The CDR3 here is CASSRDLATNEKLFF. The CDR3 region has the DNA TGTGCCAGCAGCCGGGATTTGGCAACTAATGAAAAACTGTTTTTT.

The chain recombines TRBV3-1 (or the pseudogene TRBV3-2) with TRBJ1-1, with D possibly TRBD1 on 5 matching bases. The CDR3 extends over 14 amino acids. Per the germline V gene, CDR1 is LGHDT and CDR2 is YNNKEL (reference sequence). The ends were cut back, 2 bases at V and 2 bases at J, with 9 bases in the middle. The CDR3 DNA sequence: TGTGCCAGCAGCCAACGACAGATTAACACTGAAGCTTTCTTT. This gives the protein CASSQRQINTEAFF.

The gene calls are TRBV14 and TRBJ1-6; D ambiguous. Trimming cost V 4 bases and J 8 bases, with 15 bases left between them. CDR1 is SGHDN and CDR2 is FVKESK in the germline V gene. CDR3 length equals 15 residues. CDR3 DNA sequence: TGTGCCAGCAGCCGTTCTATAAGTAACGATTCACCCCTCCACTTT. The encoded protein is CASSRSISNDSPLHF.